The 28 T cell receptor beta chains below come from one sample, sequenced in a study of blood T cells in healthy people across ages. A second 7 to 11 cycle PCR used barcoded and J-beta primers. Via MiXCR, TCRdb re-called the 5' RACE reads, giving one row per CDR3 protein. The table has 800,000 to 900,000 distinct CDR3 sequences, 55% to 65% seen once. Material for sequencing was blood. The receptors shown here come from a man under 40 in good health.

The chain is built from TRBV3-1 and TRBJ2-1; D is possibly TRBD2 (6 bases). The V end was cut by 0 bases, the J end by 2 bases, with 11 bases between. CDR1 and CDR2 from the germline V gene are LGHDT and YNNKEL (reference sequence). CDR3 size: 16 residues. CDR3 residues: CASSQDLGLTYNEQFF. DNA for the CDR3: TGTGCCAGCAGCCAAGATCTGGGACTCACCTACAATGAGCAGTTCTTC.

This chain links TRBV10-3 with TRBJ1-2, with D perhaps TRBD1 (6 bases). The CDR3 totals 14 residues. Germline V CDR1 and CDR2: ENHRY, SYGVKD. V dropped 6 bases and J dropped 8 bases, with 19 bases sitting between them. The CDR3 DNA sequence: TGTGCCATCAGCTTACAGGGTCCCTCCGGCGGCTACACCTTC. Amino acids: CAISLQGPSGGYTF.

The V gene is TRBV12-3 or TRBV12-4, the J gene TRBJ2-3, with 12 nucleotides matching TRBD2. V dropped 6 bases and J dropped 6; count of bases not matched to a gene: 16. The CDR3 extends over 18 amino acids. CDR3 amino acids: CASSPGLAGRILADTQYF. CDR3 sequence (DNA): TGTGCCAGCAGCCCCGGACTAGCGGGGAGAATTCTGGCGGATACGCAGTATTTT.

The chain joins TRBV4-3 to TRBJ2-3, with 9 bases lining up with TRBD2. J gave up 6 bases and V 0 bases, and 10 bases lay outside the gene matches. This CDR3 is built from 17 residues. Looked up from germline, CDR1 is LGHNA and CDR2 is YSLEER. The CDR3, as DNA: TGCGCCAGCAGCCAAGAAGACAGCGGGGGGTCCCCCGATACGCAGTATTTT. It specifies CASSQEDSGGSPDTQYF.

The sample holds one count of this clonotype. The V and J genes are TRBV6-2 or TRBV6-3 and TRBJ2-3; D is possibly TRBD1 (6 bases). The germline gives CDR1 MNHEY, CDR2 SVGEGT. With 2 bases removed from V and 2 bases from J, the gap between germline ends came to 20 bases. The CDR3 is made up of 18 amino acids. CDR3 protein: CASSYERDRDTYTDTQYF. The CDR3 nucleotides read TGTGCCAGCAGTTACGAAAGGGACCGGGACACCTACACAGATACGCAGTATTTT.

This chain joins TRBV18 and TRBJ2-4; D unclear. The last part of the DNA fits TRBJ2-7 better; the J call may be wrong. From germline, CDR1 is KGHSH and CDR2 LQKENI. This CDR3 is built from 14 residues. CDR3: CASSPDRQIYEQYF. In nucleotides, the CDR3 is TGTGCCAGCTCACCAGATCGGCAAATCTACGAGCAGTACTTC.

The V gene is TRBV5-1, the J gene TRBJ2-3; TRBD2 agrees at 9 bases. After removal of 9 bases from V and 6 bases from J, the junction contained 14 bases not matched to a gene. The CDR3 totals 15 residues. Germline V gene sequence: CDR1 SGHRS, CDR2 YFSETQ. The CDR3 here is CATGTSTEPGDTQYF. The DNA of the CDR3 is TGCGCCACCGGGACTAGCACAGAACCGGGGGATACGCAGTATTTT.

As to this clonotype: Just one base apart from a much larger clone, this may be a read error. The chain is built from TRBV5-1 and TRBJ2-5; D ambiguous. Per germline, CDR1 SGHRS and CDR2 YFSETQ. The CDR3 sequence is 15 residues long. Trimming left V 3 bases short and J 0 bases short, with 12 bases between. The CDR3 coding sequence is TGCGCCAGCAGCTGGGCCGCGCGGTACCAAGAGACCCAGTACTTC. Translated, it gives CASSWAARYQETQYF. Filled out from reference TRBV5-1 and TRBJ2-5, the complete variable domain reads KAGVTQTPRYLIKTRGQQVTLSCSPISGHRSVSWYQQTPGQGLQFLFEYFSETQRNKGNFPGRFSGRQFSNSRSEMNVSTLELGDSALYLCASSWAARYQETQYFGPGTRLLVL.

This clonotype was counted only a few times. The CDR3 nucleotides read TGTGCCTGGGGGAGGGACCCGAGGGGGAAGAATACGCAGTATTTT. This encodes CAWGRDPRGKNTQYF. This chain joins TRBV30 and TRBJ2-3; D is possibly TRBD2 (7 bases). Trimming took 5 bases from V and 7 from J, leaving 22 bases between them. This CDR3 region has 15 residues. CDR1 GTSNPN and CDR2 SVGIG come from the germline V gene (reference sequence).

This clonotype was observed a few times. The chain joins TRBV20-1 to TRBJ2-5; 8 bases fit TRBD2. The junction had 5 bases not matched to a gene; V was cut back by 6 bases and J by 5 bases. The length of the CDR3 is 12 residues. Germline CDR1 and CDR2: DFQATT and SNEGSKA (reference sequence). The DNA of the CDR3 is TGCAGTGCCCCGATAGCGGGGGAGACCCAGTACTTC. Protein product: CSAPIAGETQYF.

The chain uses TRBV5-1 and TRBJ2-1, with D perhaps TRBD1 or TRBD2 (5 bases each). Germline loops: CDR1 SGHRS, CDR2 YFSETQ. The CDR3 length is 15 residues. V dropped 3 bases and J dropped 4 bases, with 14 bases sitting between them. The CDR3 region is CASSSGTSTYNEQFF. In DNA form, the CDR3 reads TGCGCCAGCAGCTCCGGGACCTCTACGTACAATGAGCAGTTCTTC.

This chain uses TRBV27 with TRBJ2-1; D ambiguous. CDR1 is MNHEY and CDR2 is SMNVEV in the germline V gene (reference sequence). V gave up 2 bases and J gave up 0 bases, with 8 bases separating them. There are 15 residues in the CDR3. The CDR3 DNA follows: TGTGCCAGCAGTTTAGACACTCTCTCCTACAATGAGCAGTTCTTC. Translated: CASSLDTLSYNEQFF.

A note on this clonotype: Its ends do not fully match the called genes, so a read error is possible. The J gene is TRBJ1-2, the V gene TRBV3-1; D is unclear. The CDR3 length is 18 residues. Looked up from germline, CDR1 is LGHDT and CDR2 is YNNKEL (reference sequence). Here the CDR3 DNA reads TGTGCCAGCAGCCAAGACAGACCGTTCAGACCTCCTAACTATAGCTACACCTTC. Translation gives CASSQDRPFRPPNYSYTF.

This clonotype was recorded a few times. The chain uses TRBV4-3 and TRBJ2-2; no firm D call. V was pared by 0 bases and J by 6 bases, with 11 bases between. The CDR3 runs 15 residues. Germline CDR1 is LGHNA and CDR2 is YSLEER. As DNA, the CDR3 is TGCGCCAGCAGCCAAGATACCGGAGTCCCCGGGGAGCTGTTTTTT. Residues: CASSQDTGVPGELFF.

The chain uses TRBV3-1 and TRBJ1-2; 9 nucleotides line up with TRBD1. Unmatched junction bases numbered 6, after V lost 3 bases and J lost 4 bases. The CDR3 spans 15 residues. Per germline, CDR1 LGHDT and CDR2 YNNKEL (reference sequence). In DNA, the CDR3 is TGTGCCAGCAGCCACGGGACAGGGAGGGCCTATGGCTACACCTTC. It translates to CASSHGTGRAYGYTF.

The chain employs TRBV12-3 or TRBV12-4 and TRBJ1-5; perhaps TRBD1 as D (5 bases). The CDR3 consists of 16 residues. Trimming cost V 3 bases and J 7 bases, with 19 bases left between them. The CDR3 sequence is CASSFAGHPSGQPQHF. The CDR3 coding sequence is TGTGCCAGCAGTTTCGCGGGGCATCCCTCGGGCCAGCCCCAGCATTTT.

The CDR3 coding sequence is TGTGCCAGCAGCCCGGGGGCAGGCAACAATGAGCAGTTCTTC. Its protein is CASSPGAGNNEQFF. The gene calls are TRBV5-5 and TRBJ2-1; TRBD1 or TRBD2 may be the D gene (6 bases each). CDR1 is SGHKS, CDR2 YYEKEE, per germline (reference sequence). The V end lost 4 bases, the J end lost 5 bases, and 13 bases lay between the germline ends. The CDR3 is made up of 14 amino acids. The full variable domain, in which reference TRBV5-5 and TRBJ2-1 provide the parts outside the CDR3, is DAGVTQSPTHLIKTRGQQVTLRCSPISGHKSVSWYQQVLGQGPQFIFQYYEKEERGRGNFPDRFSARQFPNYSSELNVNALLLGDSALYLCASSPGAGNNEQFFGPGTRLTVL.

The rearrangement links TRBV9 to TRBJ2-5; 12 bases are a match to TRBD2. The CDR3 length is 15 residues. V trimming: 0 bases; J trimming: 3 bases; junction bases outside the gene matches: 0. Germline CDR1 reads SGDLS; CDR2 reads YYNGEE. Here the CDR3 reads CASSVGLAGEETQYF. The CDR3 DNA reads TGTGCCAGCAGCGTAGGACTAGCGGGGGAAGAGACCCAGTACTTC.

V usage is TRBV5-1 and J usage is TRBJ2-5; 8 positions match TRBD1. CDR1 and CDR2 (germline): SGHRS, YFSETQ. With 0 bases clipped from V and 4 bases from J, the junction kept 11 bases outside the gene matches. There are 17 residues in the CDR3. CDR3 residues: CASSLDPTTGEAETQYF. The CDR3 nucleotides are TGCGCCAGCAGCTTGGATCCTACGACAGGGGAGGCAGAGACCCAGTACTTC.

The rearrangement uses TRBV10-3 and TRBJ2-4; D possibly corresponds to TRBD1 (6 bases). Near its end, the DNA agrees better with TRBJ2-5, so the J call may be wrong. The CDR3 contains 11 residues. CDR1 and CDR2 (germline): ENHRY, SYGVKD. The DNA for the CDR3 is TGTGCCACGAGGGGGACCGAGACCCAGTACTTC. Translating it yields CATRGTETQYF.

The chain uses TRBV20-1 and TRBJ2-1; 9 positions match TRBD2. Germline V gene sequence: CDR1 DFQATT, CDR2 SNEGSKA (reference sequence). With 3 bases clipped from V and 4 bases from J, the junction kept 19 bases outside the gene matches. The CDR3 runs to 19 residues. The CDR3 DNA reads TGCAGTGCTAGGCTAAGAGTGGGTAGCGGGGGCCACGGGTACAATGAGCAGTTCTTC. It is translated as CSARLRVGSGGHGYNEQFF.

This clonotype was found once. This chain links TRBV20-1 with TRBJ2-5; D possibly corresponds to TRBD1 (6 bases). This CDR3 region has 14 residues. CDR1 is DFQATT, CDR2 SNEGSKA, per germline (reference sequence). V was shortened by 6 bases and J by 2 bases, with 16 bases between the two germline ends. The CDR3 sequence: CSARSGAGQETQYF. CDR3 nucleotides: TGCAGTGCCAGATCAGGGGCTGGGCAAGAGACCCAGTACTTC.

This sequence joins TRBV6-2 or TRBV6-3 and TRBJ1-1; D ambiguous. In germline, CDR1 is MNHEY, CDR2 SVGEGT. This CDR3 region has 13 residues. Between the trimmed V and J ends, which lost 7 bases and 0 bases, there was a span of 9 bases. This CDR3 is CASTPGMNTEAFF. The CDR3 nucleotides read TGTGCCAGCACCCCGGGCATGAACACTGAAGCTTTCTTT.

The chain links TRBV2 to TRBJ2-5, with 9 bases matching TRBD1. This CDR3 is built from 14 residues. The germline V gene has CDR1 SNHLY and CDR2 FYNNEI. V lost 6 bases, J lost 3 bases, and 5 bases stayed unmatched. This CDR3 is CASRIRTGEETQYF. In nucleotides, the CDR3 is TGTGCCAGCAGGATAAGGACAGGGGAAGAGACCCAGTACTTC.

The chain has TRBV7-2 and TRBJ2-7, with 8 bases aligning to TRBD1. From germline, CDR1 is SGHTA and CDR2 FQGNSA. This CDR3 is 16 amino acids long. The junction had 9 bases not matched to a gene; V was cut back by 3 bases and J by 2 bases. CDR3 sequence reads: CASSLKPGQGPYEQYF. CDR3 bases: TGTGCCAGCAGCTTGAAACCCGGACAGGGCCCCTACGAGCAGTACTTC.

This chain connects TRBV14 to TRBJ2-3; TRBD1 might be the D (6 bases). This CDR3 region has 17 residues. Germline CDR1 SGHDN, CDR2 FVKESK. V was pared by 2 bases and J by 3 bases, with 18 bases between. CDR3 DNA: TGTGCCAGCAGCCAACCCTTGACAGGCCTCCCGACAGATACGCAGTATTTT. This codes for CASSQPLTGLPTDTQYF.

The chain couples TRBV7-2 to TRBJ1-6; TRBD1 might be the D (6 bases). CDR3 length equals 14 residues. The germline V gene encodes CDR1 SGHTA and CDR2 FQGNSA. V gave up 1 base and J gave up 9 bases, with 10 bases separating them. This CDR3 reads CASSLEGGGSPLHF. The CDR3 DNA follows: TGTGCCAGCAGCTTAGAGGGAGGGGGTTCACCCCTCCACTTT.

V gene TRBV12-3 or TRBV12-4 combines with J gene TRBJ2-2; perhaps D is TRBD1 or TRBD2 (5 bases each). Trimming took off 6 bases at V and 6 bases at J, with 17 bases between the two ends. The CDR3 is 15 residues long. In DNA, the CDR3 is TGTGCCAGCAGACGTGACGGGACGGCCGCCGGGGAGCTGTTTTTT. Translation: CASRRDGTAAGELFF.